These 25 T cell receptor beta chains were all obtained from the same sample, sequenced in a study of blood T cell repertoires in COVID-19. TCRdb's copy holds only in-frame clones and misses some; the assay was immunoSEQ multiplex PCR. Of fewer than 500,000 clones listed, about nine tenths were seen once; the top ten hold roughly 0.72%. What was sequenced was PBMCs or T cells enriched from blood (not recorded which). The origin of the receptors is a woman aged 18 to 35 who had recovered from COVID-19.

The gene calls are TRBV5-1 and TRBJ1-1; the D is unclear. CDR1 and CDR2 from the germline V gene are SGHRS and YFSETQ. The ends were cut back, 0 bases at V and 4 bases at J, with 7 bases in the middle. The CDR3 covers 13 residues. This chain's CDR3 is CASSLGRLTEAFF. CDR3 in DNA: TGCGCCAGCAGCTTGGGCAGGCTCACTGAAGCTTTCTTT.

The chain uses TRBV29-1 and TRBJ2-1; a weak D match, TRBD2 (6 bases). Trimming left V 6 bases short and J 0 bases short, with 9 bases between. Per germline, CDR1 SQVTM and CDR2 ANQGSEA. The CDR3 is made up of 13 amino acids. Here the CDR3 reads CSVGGPSYNEQFF. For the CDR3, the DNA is TGCAGCGTGGGGGGACCCTCCTACAATGAGCAGTTCTTC.

CDR3 DNA: TGTGCCAGCAGGCCGGGACTAATTTATGGCTACACCTTC. This gives the protein CASRPGLIYGYTF. The V call is TRBV6-5, the J call TRBJ1-2, with D maybe TRBD1 (5 bases). Deletions cut 6 bases from V and 5 bases from J, with 13 bases between. The CDR3 is 13 residues long. Germline assignment: CDR1 MNHEY and CDR2 SVGAGI.

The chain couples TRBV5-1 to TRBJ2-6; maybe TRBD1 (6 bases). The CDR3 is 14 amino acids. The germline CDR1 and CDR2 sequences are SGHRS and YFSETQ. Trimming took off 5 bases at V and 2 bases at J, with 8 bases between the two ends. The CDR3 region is CASSEGAGANVLTF. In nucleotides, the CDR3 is TGCGCCAGCAGTGAGGGGGCTGGGGCCAACGTCCTGACTTTC.

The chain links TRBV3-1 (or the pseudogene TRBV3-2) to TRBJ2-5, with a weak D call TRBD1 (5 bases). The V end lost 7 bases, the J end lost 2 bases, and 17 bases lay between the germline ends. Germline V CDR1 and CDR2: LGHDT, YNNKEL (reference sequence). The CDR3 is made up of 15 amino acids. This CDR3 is CASKPDRGSQETQYF. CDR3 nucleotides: TGTGCCAGCAAACCAGACAGAGGCAGTCAAGAGACCCAGTACTTC.

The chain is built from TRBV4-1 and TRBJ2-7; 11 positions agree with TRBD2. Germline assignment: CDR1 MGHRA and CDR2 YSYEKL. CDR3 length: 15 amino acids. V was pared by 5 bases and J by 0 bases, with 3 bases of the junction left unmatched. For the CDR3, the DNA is TGCGCCAGCAGCTTGACTAGCGGGGTCTCCTACGAGCAGTACTTC. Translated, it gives CASSLTSGVSYEQYF.

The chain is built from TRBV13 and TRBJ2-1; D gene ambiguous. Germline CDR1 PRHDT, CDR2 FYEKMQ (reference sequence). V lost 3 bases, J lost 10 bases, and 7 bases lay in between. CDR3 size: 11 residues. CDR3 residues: CASSLRKEQFF. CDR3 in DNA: TGTGCCAGCAGCTTGAGGAAAGAGCAGTTCTTC.

The CDR3 DNA follows: TGTGCCAGCAGGCTAAGCTCACAGGGACCCATATATTTT. This codes for CASRLSSQGPIYF. This rearrangement joins TRBV12-3 or TRBV12-4 to TRBJ1-3, with a weak D call TRBD1 (6 bases). Trimming shortened V by 6 bases and J by 11 bases, and 17 bases separated the two germline ends. The CDR3 sequence is 13 residues long.

The CDR3 region has the DNA TGTGCCAGCAGCTTAGAGAGGCCCGGGACTAGGATCCACGAGCAGTACTTC. It specifies CASSLERPGTRIHEQYF. The chain recombines TRBV7-9 with TRBJ2-7; 8 bases are a match to TRBD2. J gave up 5 bases and V 1 base, and 13 bases lay outside the gene matches. Germline values: CDR1 SEHNR, CDR2 FQNEAQ (reference sequence). The CDR3 is made up of 17 amino acids.

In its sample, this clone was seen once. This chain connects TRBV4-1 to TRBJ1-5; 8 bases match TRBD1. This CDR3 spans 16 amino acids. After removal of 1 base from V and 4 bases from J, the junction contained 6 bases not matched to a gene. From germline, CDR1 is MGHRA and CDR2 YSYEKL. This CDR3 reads CASSQGRTGFNQPQHF. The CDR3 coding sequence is TGCGCCAGCAGCCAAGGTAGGACAGGGTTTAATCAGCCCCAGCATTTT.

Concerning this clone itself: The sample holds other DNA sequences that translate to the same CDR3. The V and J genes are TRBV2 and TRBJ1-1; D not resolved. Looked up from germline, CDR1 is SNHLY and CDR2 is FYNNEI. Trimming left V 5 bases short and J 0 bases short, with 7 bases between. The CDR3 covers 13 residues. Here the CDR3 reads CASSRTVNTEAFF. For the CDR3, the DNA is TGTGCCAGCAGTCGGACTGTGAACACTGAAGCTTTCTTT.

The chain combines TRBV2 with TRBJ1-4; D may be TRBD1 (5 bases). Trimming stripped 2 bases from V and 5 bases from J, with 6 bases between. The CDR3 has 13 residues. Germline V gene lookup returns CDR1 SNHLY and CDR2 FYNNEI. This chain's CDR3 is CASSEPGNEKLFF. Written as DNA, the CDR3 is TGTGCCAGCAGTGAACCAGGGAATGAAAAACTGTTTTTT.

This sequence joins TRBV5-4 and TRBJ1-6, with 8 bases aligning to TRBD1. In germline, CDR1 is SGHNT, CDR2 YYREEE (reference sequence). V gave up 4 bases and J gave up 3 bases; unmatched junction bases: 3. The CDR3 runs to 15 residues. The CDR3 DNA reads TGTGCCAGCAGCATCACAGGGGGCTATAATTCACCCCTCCACTTT. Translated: CASSITGGYNSPLHF.

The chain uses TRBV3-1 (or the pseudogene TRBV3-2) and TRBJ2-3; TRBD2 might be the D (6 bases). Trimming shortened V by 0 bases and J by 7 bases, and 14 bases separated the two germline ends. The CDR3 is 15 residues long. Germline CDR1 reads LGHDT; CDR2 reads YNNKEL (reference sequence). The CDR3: CASSQDREVGNTQYF. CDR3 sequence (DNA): TGTGCCAGCAGCCAAGACAGGGAGGTCGGAAATACGCAGTATTTT.

This CDR3 is CASSLLREGGQPQHF. The CDR3 region has the DNA TGTGCCAGCAGCCTCCTCCGTGAAGGGGGCCAGCCCCAGCATTTT. This rearrangement joins TRBV5-6 to TRBJ1-5; 7 nucleotides agree with TRBD1. The CDR3 is 15 residues long. Losses at the gene ends were 4 bases for V and 7 bases for J; bases not matched to a gene: 11. Germline lookup yields CDR1 SGHDT and CDR2 YYEEEE.

Here the CDR3 DNA reads TGTGCCATCAGGACTGGACAGGCCTACACTGAAGCTTTCTTT. Amino acid sequence: CAIRTGQAYTEAFF. The chain carries TRBV10-3 and TRBJ1-1, with 7 positions matching TRBD1. The CDR3 consists of 14 residues. Losses at the gene ends were 6 bases for V and 3 bases for J; bases not matched to a gene: 7. Germline CDR1 is ENHRY and CDR2 is SYGVKD.

CDR3: CASRFGTSGGSSYNEQFF. Written as DNA, the CDR3 is TGCGCCAGCAGATTCGGGACTAGCGGGGGCAGCTCCTACAATGAGCAGTTCTTC. This chain links TRBV5-1 with TRBJ2-1, with TRBD2 identical over 14 bases. Germline lookup yields CDR1 SGHRS and CDR2 YFSETQ. This CDR3 contains 18 residues. Unmatched junction bases numbered 7, after V lost 5 bases and J lost 0 bases.

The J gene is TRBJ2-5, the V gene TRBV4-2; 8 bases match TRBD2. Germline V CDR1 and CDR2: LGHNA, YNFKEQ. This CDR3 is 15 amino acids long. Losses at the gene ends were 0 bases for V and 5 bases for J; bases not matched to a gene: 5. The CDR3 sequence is CASSQDGGARETQYF. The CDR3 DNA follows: TGTGCCAGCAGCCAAGACGGGGGGGCGCGGGAGACCCAGTACTTC.

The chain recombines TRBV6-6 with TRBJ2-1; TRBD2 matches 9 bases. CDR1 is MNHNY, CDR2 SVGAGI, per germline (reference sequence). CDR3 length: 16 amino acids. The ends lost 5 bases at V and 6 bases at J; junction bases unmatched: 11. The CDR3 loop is CASSPQNSGGFNEQFF. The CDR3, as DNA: TGTGCCAGCAGTCCCCAAAATAGCGGGGGCTTCAATGAGCAGTTCTTC.

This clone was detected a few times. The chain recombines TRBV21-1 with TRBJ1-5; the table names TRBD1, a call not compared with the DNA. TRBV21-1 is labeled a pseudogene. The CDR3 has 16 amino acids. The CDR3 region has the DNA TGTGCCAGCAGCAAAAGGGGGGACAGGGTACATCAGCCCCAGCATTTT. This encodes CASSKRGDRVHQPQHF.

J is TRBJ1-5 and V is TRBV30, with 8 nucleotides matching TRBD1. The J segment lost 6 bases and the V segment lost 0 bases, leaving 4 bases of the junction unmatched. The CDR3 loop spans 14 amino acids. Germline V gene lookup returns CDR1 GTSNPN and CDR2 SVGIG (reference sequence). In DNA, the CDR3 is TGTGCCTGGAGTGTACTGGACAGGGTTCAGCCCCAGCATTTT. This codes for CAWSVLDRVQPQHF.

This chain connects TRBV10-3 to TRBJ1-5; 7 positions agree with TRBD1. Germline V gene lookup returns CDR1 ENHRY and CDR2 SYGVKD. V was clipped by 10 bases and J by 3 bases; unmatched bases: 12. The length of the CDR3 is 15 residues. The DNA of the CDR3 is TGTGCCACCCCTCCGGGGGACAGATTCAATCAGCCCCAGCATTTT. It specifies CATPPGDRFNQPQHF.

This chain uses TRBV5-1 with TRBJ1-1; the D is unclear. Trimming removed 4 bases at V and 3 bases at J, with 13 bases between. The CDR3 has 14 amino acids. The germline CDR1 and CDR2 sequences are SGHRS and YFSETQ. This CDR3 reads CASSPPGVDTEAFF. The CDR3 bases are TGCGCCAGCAGCCCGCCGGGAGTCGACACTGAAGCTTTCTTT.

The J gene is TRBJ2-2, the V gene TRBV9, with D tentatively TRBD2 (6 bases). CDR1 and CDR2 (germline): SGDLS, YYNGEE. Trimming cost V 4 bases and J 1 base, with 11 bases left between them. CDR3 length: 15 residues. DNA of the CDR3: TGTGCCAGCAGCCCCAGCGGGTGGAACACCGGGGAGCTGTTTTTT. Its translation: CASSPSGWNTGELFF.

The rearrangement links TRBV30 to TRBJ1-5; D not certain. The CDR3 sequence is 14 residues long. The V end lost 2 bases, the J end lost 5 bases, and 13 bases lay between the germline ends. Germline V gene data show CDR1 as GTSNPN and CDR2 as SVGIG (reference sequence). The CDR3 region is CAWSLQLSYQPQHF. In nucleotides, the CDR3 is TGTGCCTGGAGTCTACAGCTCTCGTATCAGCCCCAGCATTTT. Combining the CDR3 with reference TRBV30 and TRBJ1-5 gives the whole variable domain SQTIHQWPATLVQPVGSPLSLECTVEGTSNPNLYWYRQAAGRGLQLLFYSVGIGQISSEVPQNLSASRPQDRQFILSSKKLLLSDSGFYLCAWSLQLSYQPQHFGDGTRLSIL.